The rows below give T cell receptor beta chains drawn from one sample of a study of blood T cell repertoires in COVID-19. Data came from immunoSEQ multiplex PCR; TCRdb stores just in-frame clones and leaves some out. The sample yields 55,000 to 70,000 clones, just over 85% seen once. Sequenced: peripheral blood. These receptors all stem from a man in his forties or fifties with acute or convalescent COVID-19. Both conserved end residues are part of each CDR3. D genes are given only for firm matches. Clone size is shown for a subset of rows, as once, few, many or a class of expanded clone.

TRBV15	.	.	TRBJ2-1	CATSRDGDISYNEQFF	TGTGCCACCAGCAGAGATGGGGACATCTCCTACAATGAGCAGTTCTTC
TRBV27	.	.	TRBJ1-1	CASSLVGLGTEAFF	TGTGCCAGCAGTTTAGTGGGGCTCGGGACTGAAGCTTTCTTT
TRBV6-6	.	TRBD2	TRBJ2-7	CASSYPLSGGAYEQYF	TGTGCCAGCAGTTACCCCCTCAGCGGGGGGGCCTACGAGCAGTACTTC
TRBV10-3	.	.	TRBJ1-2	CAISDGQGEDGYTF	TGTGCCATCAGTGATGGGCAGGGTGAGGATGGCTACACCTTC
TRBV19	.	.	TRBJ1-1	CASSKFRNTEAFF	TGTGCCAGTTCTAAATTCCGGAACACTGAAGCTTTCTTT
TRBV13	.	.	TRBJ1-2	CASSGAGDGYTF	TGTGCCAGCAGCGGTGCAGGGGATGGCTACACCTTC
TRBV6-5	.	.	TRBJ2-5	CASTLTGTKEETQYF	TGTGCCAGCACCCTGACAGGAACGAAAGAAGAGACCCAGTACTTC
TRBV28	.	.	TRBJ2-5	CASTTNGNQETQYF	TGTGCCAGCACCACTAATGGAAACCAAGAGACCCAGTACTTC
TRBV2	.	TRBD1	TRBJ2-7	CATNPGQGFSSSYEQYF	TGTGCCACAAATCCGGGACAGGGGTTCTCAAGCTCCTACGAGCAGTACTTC
TRBV14	.	.	TRBJ2-3	CASSPSGAPDTQYF	TGTGCCAGCAGCCCAAGCGGTGCCCCGGATACGCAGTATTTT
TRBV6-5	.	.	TRBJ1-2	CASSYSRRVYGYTF	TGTGCCAGCAGTTACTCGAGACGGGTCTATGGCTACACCTTC
TRBV5-8	.	TRBD1	TRBJ1-2	CASSIKDRATGYTF	TGTGCCAGCAGCATCAAAGACAGGGCCACTGGCTACACCTTC
TRBV24-1	.	TRBD1	TRBJ2-2	CATSDPRTGLNTGELFF	TGTGCCACCAGTGATCCTCGGACAGGGCTGAACACCGGGGAGCTGTTTTTT
TRBV15	.	.	TRBJ1-2	CATSRAQGDPRGYTF	TGTGCCACCAGCAGGGCCCAGGGCGATCCTCGTGGCTACACCTTC
TRBV6-5	.	.	TRBJ1-2	CASSSQYGETNYGYTF	TGTGCCAGCAGTTCACAATACGGAGAGACTAACTATGGCTACACCTTC
TRBV4-2	.	.	TRBJ2-1	CASSQEGRSSYNEQFF	TGTGCCAGCAGCCAAGAGGGTAGGAGCTCCTACAATGAGCAGTTCTTC
TRBV6-2/TRBV6-3	.	TRBD1	TRBJ1-1	CASSPTGVNTEAFF	TGTGCCAGCAGCCCAACAGGGGTTAACACTGAAGCTTTCTTT
TRBV24-1	.	TRBD1	TRBJ2-3	CATTGQGTDTQYF	TGTGCCACCACGGGACAGGGTACAGATACGCAGTATTTT
TRBV12-3/TRBV12-4	.	.	TRBJ1-1	CASSFGRDTEAFF	TGTGCCAGCAGTTTCGGGAGGGACACTGAAGCTTTCTTT
TRBV5-1	.	.	TRBJ1-2	CASSGVGAYGYTF	TGCGCCAGCAGCGGGGTTGGGGCCTATGGCTACACCTTC
TRBV7-3	.	TRBD2	TRBJ2-3	CASSSGLGVTDTQYF	TGTGCCAGCAGCTCAGGACTAGGGGTCACAGATACGCAGTATTTT
TRBV10-3	.	.	TRBJ1-4	CAISRGGTNEKLFF	TGTGCCATCAGCCGGGGAGGAACTAATGAAAAACTGTTTTTT
TRBV30	.	TRBD1	TRBJ1-6	CAWSRSRTGFDNSPLHF	TGTGCCTGGAGTCGAAGCCGGACAGGGTTTGATAATTCACCCCTCCACTTT
TRBV18	.	.	TRBJ1-2	CASSPRQGKDGYTF	TGTGCCAGCTCACCAAGGCAGGGGAAGGATGGCTACACCTTC
TRBV30	once	TRBD2	TRBJ2-2	CAWKGRAGSLAGELFF	TGTGCCTGGAAGGGTCGAGCGGGATCTCTGGCCGGGGAGCTGTTTTTT
TRBV7-2	.	TRBD2	TRBJ2-1	CASSLVGTSGNNEQFF	TGTGCCAGCAGCTTAGTAGGGACTAGCGGCAACAATGAGCAGTTCTTC
TRBV14	.	.	TRBJ1-1	CASSPRVGAGNTEAFF	TGTGCCAGCAGCCCCCGGGTAGGGGCCGGGAACACTGAAGCTTTCTTT
TRBV9	.	.	TRBJ1-6	CASSVVEGGNSPLHF	TGTGCCAGCAGCGTTGTGGAAGGGGGTAATTCACCCCTCCACTTT
TRBV10-3	.	TRBD1	TRBJ1-5	CAISEDRVRNQPQHF	TGTGCCATCAGTGAAGACAGGGTTCGGAATCAGCCCCAGCATTTT
TRBV7-9	.	TRBD2	TRBJ2-1	CASSPAPASGGRYEQFF	TGTGCCAGCAGCCCCGCGCCGGCTAGCGGGGGGAGGTATGAGCAGTTCTTC
TRBV7-2	.	.	TRBJ2-7	CASSFTPYEQYF	TGTGCCAGCAGCTTTACACCCTACGAGCAGTACTTC
TRBV4-2	.	.	TRBJ1-2	CASSQDPEPANYGYTF	TGTGCCAGCAGCCAAGATCCTGAACCGGCTAACTATGGCTACACCTTC
TRBV24-1	.	.	TRBJ2-3	CATSPAGHTDTQYF	TGTGCCACCTCCCCGGCGGGGCATACAGATACGCAGTATTTT
TRBV27	.	.	TRBJ2-7	CASSFSGEQYF	TGTGCCAGCAGTTTTTCCGGCGAGCAGTACTTC
TRBV29-1	.	TRBD2	TRBJ2-7	CSVRFGASGDYEQYF	TGCAGCGTCAGATTCGGCGCTAGCGGGGACTACGAGCAGTACTTC
TRBV15	.	TRBD2	TRBJ2-1	CATSRGDSGRGNEQFF	TGTGCCACCAGCAGGGGCGACTCGGGGAGGGGCAATGAGCAGTTCTTC
TRBV7-9	.	.	TRBJ1-3	CASSLPPSGNTIYF	TGTGCCAGCAGCCTACCCCCATCTGGAAACACCATATATTTT
TRBV4-1	.	TRBD2	TRBJ2-1	CASSPTGGVYNEQFF	TGCGCCAGCAGCCCCACCGGGGGGGTTTACAATGAGCAGTTCTTC
TRBV5-1	.	.	TRBJ2-7	CASTSQVSYEQYF	TGCGCCAGCACCTCACAGGTCTCCTACGAGCAGTACTTC
TRBV30	few	.	TRBJ2-1	CAWSVAGPLYNEQFF	TGTGCCTGGAGTGTCGCGGGGCCTCTTTACAATGAGCAGTTCTTC
TRBV19	once	.	TRBJ1-5	CASSIGLDQPQHF	TGTGCCAGTAGTATTGGACTAGATCAGCCCCAGCATTTT
TRBV10-3	.	.	TRBJ2-7	CAISPGQPNPYEQYF	TGTGCCATCAGTCCCGGACAGCCCAATCCCTACGAGCAGTACTTC
TRBV15	.	.	TRBJ2-6	CATSRLQAFGANVLTF	TGTGCCACCAGCAGACTACAGGCTTTCGGGGCCAACGTCCTGACTTTC
TRBV6-1	.	TRBD2	TRBJ2-1	CASSEPSGVSEQFF	TGTGCCAGCAGTGAACCTAGCGGGGTCTCGGAGCAGTTCTTC
TRBV5-1	.	TRBD2	TRBJ2-2	CASSLVLAVNTGELFF	TGCGCCAGCAGCTTGGTTCTAGCGGTGAACACCGGGGAGCTGTTTTTT
TRBV5-4	.	.	TRBJ1-1	CASSRGGSYVPTEAFF	TGTGCCAGCAGCCGGGGGGGCAGCTACGTTCCCACTGAAGCTTTCTTT
TRBV27	.	.	TRBJ1-5	CASSRGQPQHF	TGTGCCAGCAGTAGGGGTCAGCCCCAGCATTTT
TRBV30	.	TRBD2	TRBJ2-3	CAWSASGTSTDTQYF	TGTGCCTGGAGTGCTAGCGGGACAAGCACAGATACGCAGTATTTT
TRBV19	.	TRBD2	TRBJ2-7	CASSISSSGSWQYF	TGTGCCAGTAGTATATCGTCTAGCGGGAGTTGGCAGTACTTC
TRBV11-2	few	TRBD2	TRBJ2-7	CASSLEVGLVGEQYF	TGTGCCAGCAGCTTAGAAGTCGGACTAGTAGGCGAGCAGTACTTC
TRBV28	.	.	TRBJ2-5	CASSLGLSGRQETQYF	TGTGCCAGCAGTTTAGGTTTGTCAGGCCGCCAAGAGACCCAGTACTTC
TRBV18	.	.	TRBJ1-1	CASSPLHGEAFF	TGTGCCAGCTCACCTCTTCACGGTGAAGCTTTCTTT
TRBV29-1	.	TRBD2	TRBJ2-7	CSVGASGIYEQYF	TGCAGCGTCGGGGCTAGCGGCATCTACGAGCAGTACTTC
TRBV9	.	TRBD2	TRBJ2-5	CASSVTSGHPGETQYF	TGTGCCAGCAGCGTAACTAGCGGGCACCCTGGGGAGACCCAGTACTTC
TRBV30	.	.	TRBJ1-1	CAWSGERYEAFF	TGTGCCTGGAGCGGGGAAAGGTATGAAGCTTTCTTT
TRBV5-1	.	TRBD2	TRBJ2-1	CASSLLAEDYNEQFF	TGCGCCAGCAGCTTGCTAGCGGAAGACTACAATGAGCAGTTCTTC
TRBV20-1	few	.	TRBJ2-7	CSARSGHEQYF	TGCAGTGCTAGATCAGGGCACGAGCAGTACTTC
TRBV4-1	.	.	TRBJ2-1	CASSQGESSYNEQFF	TGCGCCAGCAGCCAAGGGGAGAGCTCCTACAATGAGCAGTTCTTC
TRBV6-6	.	TRBD1	TRBJ1-4	CASSGEGTGRQKLFF	TGTGCCAGCAGTGGAGAAGGGACAGGGAGGCAAAAACTGTTTTTT